This TCR beta chain was documented in a study of blood T cell repertoires in COVID-19. This CDR3 is 13 amino acids long. Germline V gene data show CDR1 as LNHDA and CDR2 as SQIVND (reference sequence). The germline V and J ends were trimmed by 5 bases and 8 bases, with 14 bases remaining between them. In the original processing: Amplifying reference gene primers gave estimates of nucleated cell counts. Sequencing used immunoSEQ multiplex PCR; TCRdb keeps in-frame clones, though not all of them. V, J and clone size are those of that table, while D and trimming were read from the DNA. The sample includes about 270,000 clones, approximately 87% seen only once; the top ten take less than 3%.

Sequences were obtained from peripheral blood. The chain employs TRBV19 and TRBJ2-3; no clear D. This clonotype originated in a woman aged 45-65 years with acute or convalescent COVID-19. CDR3 sequence (DNA): TGTGCCAGTAGTCCCAGAGGAGTGGTTACGCAGTATTTT. It is translated as CASSPRGVVTQYF.